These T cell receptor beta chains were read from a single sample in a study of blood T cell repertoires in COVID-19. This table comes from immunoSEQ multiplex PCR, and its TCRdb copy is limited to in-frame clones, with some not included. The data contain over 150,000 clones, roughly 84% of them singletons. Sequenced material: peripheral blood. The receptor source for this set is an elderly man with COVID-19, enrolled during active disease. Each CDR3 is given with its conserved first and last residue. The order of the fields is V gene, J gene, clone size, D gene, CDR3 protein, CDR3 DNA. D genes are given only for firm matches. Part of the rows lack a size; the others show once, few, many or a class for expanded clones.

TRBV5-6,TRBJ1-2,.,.,CASSFPTYYGYTF,TGTGCCAGCAGCTTCCCGACATACTATGGCTACACCTTC
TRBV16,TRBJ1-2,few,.,CASSQSRAAFPPNYGYTF,TGTGCCAGCAGCCAATCGCGGGCCGCTTTTCCCCCTAACTATGGCTACACCTTC
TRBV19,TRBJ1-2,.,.,CASSIAAVGGYTF,TGTGCCAGTAGTATAGCTGCGGTCGGTGGCTACACCTTC
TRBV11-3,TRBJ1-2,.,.,CASSQQGRGYTF,TGTGCCAGCAGCCAACAGGGTCGCGGCTACACCTTC
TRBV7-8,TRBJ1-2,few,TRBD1,CASSLAGQGSGGYTF,TGTGCCAGCAGCTTAGCGGGACAGGGGAGTGGGGGCTACACCTTC
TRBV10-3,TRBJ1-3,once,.,CAIRPRGSGNTIYF,TGTGCCATCAGGCCCAGGGGTTCTGGAAACACCATATATTTT
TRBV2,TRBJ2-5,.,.,CASSELASARETQYF,TGTGCCAGCAGTGAATTGGCATCCGCCAGAGAGACCCAGTACTTC
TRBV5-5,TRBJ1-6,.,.,CASSREPISYNSPLHF,TGTGCCAGCAGCCGGGAACCTATCTCCTATAATTCACCCCTCCACTTT
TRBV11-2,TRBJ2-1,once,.,CASSTGVVNEQFF,TGTGCCAGCTCGACAGGCGTCGTCAATGAGCAGTTCTTC
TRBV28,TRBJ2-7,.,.,CASSLAIAYEQYF,TGTGCCAGCAGTTTAGCCATAGCCTACGAGCAGTACTTC
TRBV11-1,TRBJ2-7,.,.,CASSHLVSSYEQYF,TGTGCCAGCAGCCACTTAGTTTCCTCCTACGAGCAGTACTTC
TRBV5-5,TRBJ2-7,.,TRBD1,CASSWRQGEQYF,TGTGCCAGCAGCTGGAGACAGGGGGAGCAGTACTTC
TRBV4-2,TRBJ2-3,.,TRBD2,CASSQGGFGGGPTDTQYF,TGTGCCAGCAGCCAAGGAGGGTTCGGGGGGGGCCCCACAGATACGCAGTATTTT
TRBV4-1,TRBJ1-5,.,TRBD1,CASSLGGTVSNQPQHF,TGCGCCAGCAGCCTTGGTGGGACAGTTAGCAATCAGCCCCAGCATTTT
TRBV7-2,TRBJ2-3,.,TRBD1,CASSPDRYTDTQYF,TGTGCCAGCAGCCCGGACAGGTACACAGATACGCAGTATTTT
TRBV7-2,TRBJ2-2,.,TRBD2,CASSLDGLVNTGELFF,TGTGCCAGCAGCTTAGACGGACTAGTGAACACCGGGGAGCTGTTTTTT
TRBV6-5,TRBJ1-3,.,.,CASQGAGNTIYF,TGTGCCAGCCAGGGTGCTGGAAACACCATATATTTT
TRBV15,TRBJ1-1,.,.,CATSLSGGTEAFF,TGTGCCACCAGCCTCTCGGGGGGCACTGAAGCTTTCTTT
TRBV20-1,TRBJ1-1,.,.,CSAGEGAEAFF,TGCAGTGCCGGGGAGGGGGCTGAAGCTTTCTTT
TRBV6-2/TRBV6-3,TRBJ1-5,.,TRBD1,CASSYPGQGVRGHQPQHF,TGTGCCAGCAGTTACCCGGGACAGGGGGTACGGGGTCATCAGCCCCAGCATTTT
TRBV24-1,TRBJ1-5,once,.,CATSDLSGDHQPQHF,TGTGCCACCAGTGATTTATCAGGGGATCATCAGCCCCAGCATTTT
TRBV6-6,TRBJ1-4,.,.,CASSYQQGQRAAKLFF,TGTGCCAGCAGTTACCAGCAGGGGCAACGCGCGGCAAAACTGTTTTTT
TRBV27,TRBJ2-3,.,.,CASSYRVGADTQYF,TGTGCCAGCAGTTACAGGGTGGGCGCAGATACGCAGTATTTT
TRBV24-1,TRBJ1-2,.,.,CATSDPARAGESGYTF,TGTGCCACCAGTGATCCGGCCCGGGCAGGGGAGAGTGGCTACACCTTC
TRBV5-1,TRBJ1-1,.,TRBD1,CASSSGTGNTEAFF,TGCGCCAGCAGCTCTGGGACAGGGAACACTGAAGCTTTCTTT
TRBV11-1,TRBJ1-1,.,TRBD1,CASSPDRGKTEAFF,TGTGCCAGCAGCCCGGACAGGGGGAAGACTGAAGCTTTCTTT
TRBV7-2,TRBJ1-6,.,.,CASRLQGHINSPLHF,TGTGCCAGCAGATTGCAGGGACACATTAATTCACCCCTCCACTTT
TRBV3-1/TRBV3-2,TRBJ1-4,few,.,CASSQYAARTNEKLFF,TGTGCCAGCAGCCAATACGCCGCGAGAACTAATGAAAAACTGTTTTTT
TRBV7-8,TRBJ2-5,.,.,CASSLFPETQYF,TGTGCCAGCAGCCTCTTCCCAGAGACCCAGTACTTC
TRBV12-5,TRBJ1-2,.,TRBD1,CASGLVGQRSPQHGYTF,TGTGCTAGTGGTTTGGTGGGACAGAGAAGCCCTCAACACGGCTACACCTTC
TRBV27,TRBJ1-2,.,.,CASKRTGDYGYTF,TGTGCCAGCAAAAGAACAGGAGACTATGGCTACACCTTC
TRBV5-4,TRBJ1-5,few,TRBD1,CASSPGQGINQPQHF,TGTGCCAGCAGCCCGGGACAGGGTATCAATCAGCCCCAGCATTTT
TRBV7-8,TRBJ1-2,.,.,CASSAGSYGYTF,TGTGCCAGCAGCGCCGGTTCCTATGGCTACACCTTC
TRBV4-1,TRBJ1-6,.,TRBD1,CASRWTGDSPLHF,TGCGCCAGCAGATGGACAGGGGATTCACCCCTCCACTTT
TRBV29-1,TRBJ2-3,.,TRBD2,CSARTSGGTSTDTQYF,TGCAGCGCCCGGACTAGCGGGGGTACTAGCACAGATACGCAGTATTTT
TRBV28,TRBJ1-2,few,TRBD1,CASRDRTGGNYGYTF,TGTGCCAGCAGGGATAGGACAGGGGGCAACTATGGCTACACCTTC
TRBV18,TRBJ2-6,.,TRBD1,CASSLDRVPSGANVLTF,TGTGCCAGCTCACTCGACAGGGTCCCCTCTGGGGCCAACGTCCTGACTTTC
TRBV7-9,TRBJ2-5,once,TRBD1,CASSLEGQYETQYF,TGTGCCAGCAGCTTAGAGGGACAGTACGAGACCCAGTACTTC
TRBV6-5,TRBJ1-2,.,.,CASSSTQTPRGGYTF,TGTGCCAGCAGTTCCACCCAGACCCCGAGAGGTGGCTACACCTTC
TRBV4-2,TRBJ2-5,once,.,CASSQDHGFKTQYF,TGTGCCAGCAGCCAAGATCATGGCTTCAAGACCCAGTACTTC
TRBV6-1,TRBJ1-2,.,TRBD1,CASSSPTGKNYGYTF,TGTGCCAGCAGTTCCCCGACAGGGAAGAACTATGGCTACACCTTC
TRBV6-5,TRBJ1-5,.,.,CASRKGSNQPQHF,TGTGCCAGCAGAAAGGGGAGCAATCAGCCCCAGCATTTT
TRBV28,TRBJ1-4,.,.,CAISPGVTNEKLFF,TGTGCCATATCCCCGGGGGTTACTAATGAAAAACTGTTTTTT
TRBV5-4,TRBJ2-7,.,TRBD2,CASSPTSGGSSYEQYF,TGTGCCAGCAGTCCGACTAGCGGGGGAAGCTCCTACGAGCAGTACTTC
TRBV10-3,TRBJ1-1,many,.,CAISAGNMNTEAFF,TGTGCCATCAGTGCGGGGAACATGAACACTGAAGCTTTCTTT
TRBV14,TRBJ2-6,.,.,CASSQNRVFSGANVLTF,TGTGCCAGCAGCCAAAACAGGGTTTTCTCTGGGGCCAACGTCCTGACTTTC